This entry concerns a single TCR beta chain. Its antigen is unidentified. This specimen comes from a study of cytomegalovirus exposure and HLA in healthy donors. The wider study: An analysis done earlier identified more than 90 million unique TCR beta sequences from around 180 million T cells.

The CDR3 has 13 residues. The V and J ends lost 3 bases and 3 bases respectively, with 9 bases between them. Per the germline V gene, CDR1 is GTSNPN and CDR2 is SVGIG (reference sequence). PCR involved 60 Vbeta and 13 Jbeta primers. Repertoires were generated with immunoSEQ multiplex PCR, while TCRdb's copy carries only in-frame clones and drops some. Its table lists roughly 120,000 clones. Study-wide results and limits: Among the most significant clusters, several appeared linked to common viral pathogens in a later analysis. Differences between HLA loci emerged in a later analysis of TCR association rates, with DRB1 most and HLA-C fewest. Reported results showed that the classifier diagnosed cytomegalovirus status with high specificity and sensitivity.

Sequenced sample: PBMCs. This TCR was sampled from a man aged 18-30 years in good health and CMV-seronegative. V gene TRBV30 combines with J gene TRBJ2-1; D is unclear. The CDR3 nucleotides are TGTGCCTGGAGGCTTACAAGCTACAATGAGCAGTTCTTC. Protein sequence: CAWRLTSYNEQFF.